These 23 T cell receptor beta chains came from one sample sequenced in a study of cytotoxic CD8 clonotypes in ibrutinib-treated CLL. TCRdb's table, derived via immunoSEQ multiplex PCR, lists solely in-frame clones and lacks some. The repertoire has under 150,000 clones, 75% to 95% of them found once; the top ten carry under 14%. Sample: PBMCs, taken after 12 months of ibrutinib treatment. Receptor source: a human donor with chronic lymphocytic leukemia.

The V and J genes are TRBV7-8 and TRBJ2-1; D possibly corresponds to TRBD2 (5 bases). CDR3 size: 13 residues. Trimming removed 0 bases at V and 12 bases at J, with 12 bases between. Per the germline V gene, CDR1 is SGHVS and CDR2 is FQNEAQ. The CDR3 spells CASSLAWRGRQFF. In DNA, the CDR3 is TGTGCCAGCAGCTTAGCATGGCGTGGGAGGCAGTTCTTC.

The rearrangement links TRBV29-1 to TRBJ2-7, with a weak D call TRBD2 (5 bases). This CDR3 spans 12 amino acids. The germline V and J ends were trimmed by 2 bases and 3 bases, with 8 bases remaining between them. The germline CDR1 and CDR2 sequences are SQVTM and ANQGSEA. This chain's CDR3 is CSVETRDYEQYF. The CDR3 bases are TGCAGCGTTGAAACCCGGGACTACGAGCAGTACTTC.

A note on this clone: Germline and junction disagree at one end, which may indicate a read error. CDR3 sequence: CASGDSHDFEQYF. CDR3 DNA: TGTGCCAGCGGTGACTCTCACGACTTCGAGCAGTACTTC. The chain has TRBV25-1 and TRBJ2-7; D gene uncertain. Germline V lookup: CDR1 MGHDK, CDR2 SYGVNS. This CDR3 region has 13 residues.

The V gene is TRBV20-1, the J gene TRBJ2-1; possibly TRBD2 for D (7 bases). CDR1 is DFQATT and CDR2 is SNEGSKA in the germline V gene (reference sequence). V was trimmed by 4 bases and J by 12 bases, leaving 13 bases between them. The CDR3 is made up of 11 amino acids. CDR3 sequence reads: CSATGGPAQFF. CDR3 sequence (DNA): TGCAGTGCTACCGGGGGGCCTGCGCAGTTCTTC.

The CDR3 nucleotides are TGTGCCAGCAGTTACTACAATGAGCAGTTCTTC. It is translated as CASSYYNEQFF. V gene TRBV28 combines with J gene TRBJ2-1; D gene ambiguous. The V and J ends lost 4 bases and 3 bases respectively, with 1 base between them. CDR3 length: 11 residues. Germline V CDR1 and CDR2: MDHEN, SYDVKM.

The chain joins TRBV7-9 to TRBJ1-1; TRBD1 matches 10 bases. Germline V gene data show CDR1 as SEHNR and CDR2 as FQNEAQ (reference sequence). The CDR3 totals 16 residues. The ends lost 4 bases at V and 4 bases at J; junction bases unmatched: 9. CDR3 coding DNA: TGTGCCAGCAGCTGGTCCGACAGGGGGCGCTTCACTGAAGCTTTCTTT. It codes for CASSWSDRGRFTEAFF. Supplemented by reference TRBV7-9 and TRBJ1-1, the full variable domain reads DTGVSQNPRHKITKRGQNVTFRCDPISEHNRLYWYRQTLGQGPEFLTYFQNEAQLEKSRLLSDRFSAERPKGSFSTLEIQRTEQGDSAMYLCASSWSDRGRFTEAFFGQGTRLTVV.

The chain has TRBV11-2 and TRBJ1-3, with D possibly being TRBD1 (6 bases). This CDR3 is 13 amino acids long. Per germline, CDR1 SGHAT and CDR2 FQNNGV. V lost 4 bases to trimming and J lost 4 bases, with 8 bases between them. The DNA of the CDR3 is TGTGCCAGCAGCTCCGGACAGGGAAACACCATATATTTT. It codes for CASSSGQGNTIYF.

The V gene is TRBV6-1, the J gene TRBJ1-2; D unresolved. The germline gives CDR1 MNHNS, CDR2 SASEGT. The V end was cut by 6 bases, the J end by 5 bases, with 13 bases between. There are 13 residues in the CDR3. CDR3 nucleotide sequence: TGTGCCAGCAGCCGGGAGGCTGGTTATGGCTACACCTTC. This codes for CASSREAGYGYTF.

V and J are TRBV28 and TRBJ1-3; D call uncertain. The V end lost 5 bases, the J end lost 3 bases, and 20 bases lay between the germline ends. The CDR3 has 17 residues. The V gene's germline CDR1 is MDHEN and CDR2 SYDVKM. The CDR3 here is CASSGDLGFGYGNTIYF. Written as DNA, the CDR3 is TGTGCCAGCAGTGGTGACCTCGGGTTTGGGTATGGAAACACCATATATTTT.

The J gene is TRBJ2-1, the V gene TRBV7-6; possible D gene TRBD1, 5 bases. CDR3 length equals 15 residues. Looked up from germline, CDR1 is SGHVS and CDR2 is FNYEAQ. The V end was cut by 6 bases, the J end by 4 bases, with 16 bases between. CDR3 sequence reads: CASRPEVGAYNEQFF. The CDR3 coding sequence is TGTGCCAGCAGGCCCGAGGTAGGGGCTTACAATGAGCAGTTCTTC.

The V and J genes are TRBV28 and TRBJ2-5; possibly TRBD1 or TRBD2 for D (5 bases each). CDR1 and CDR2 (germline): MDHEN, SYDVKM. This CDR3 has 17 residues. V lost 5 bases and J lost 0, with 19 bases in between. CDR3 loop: CASSPPKGREYQETQYF. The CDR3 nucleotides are TGTGCCAGCAGTCCCCCCAAGGGCAGGGAGTACCAAGAGACCCAGTACTTC.

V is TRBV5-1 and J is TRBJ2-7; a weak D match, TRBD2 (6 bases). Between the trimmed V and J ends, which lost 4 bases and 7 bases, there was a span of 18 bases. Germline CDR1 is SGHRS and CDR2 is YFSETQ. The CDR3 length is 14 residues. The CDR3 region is CASSPGGGTREQYF. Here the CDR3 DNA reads TGCGCCAGCAGCCCGGGTGGGGGGACGAGGGAGCAGTACTTC.

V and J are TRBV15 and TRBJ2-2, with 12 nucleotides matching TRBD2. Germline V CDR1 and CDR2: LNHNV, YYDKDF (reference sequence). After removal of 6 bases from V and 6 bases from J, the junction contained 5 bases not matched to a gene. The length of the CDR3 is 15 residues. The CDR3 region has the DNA TGTGCCACCAGACTAGCGGGAGGCTTTGCCGGGGAGCTGTTTTTT. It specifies CATRLAGGFAGELFF.

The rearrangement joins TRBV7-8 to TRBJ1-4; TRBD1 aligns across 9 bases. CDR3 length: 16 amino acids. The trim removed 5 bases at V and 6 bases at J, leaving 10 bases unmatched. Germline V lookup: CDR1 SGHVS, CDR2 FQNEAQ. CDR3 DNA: TGTGCCAGCAGCAATCTGGACAGGGGAGGTGATGAAAAACTGTTTTTT. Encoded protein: CASSNLDRGGDEKLFF.

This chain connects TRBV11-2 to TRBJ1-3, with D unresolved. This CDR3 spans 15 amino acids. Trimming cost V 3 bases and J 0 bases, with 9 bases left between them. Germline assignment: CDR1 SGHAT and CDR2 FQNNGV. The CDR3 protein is CASSLDGVSGNTIYF. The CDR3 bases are TGTGCCAGCAGCTTGGACGGGGTCTCTGGAAACACCATATATTTT.

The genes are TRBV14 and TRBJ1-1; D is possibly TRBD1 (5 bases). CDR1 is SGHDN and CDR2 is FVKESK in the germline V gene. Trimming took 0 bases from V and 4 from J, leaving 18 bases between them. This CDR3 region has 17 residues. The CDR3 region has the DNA TGTGCCAGCAGCCAAGATCTCGTATTTCGGGGGTCCACTGAAGCTTTCTTT. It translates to CASSQDLVFRGSTEAFF.

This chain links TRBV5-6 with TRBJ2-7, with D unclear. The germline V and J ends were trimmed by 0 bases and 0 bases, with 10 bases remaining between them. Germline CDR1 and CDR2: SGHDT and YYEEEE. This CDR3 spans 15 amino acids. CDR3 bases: TGTGCCAGCAGCTTGGCCGTGGTAAGCTCCTACGAGCAGTACTTC. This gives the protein CASSLAVVSSYEQYF.

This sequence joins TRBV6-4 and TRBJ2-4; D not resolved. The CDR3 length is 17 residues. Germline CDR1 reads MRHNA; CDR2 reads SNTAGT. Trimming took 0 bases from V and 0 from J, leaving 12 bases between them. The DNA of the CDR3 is TGTGCCAGCAGTGACTCATTCAGACTGTTAGCCAAAAACATTCAGTACTTC. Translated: CASSDSFRLLAKNIQYF.

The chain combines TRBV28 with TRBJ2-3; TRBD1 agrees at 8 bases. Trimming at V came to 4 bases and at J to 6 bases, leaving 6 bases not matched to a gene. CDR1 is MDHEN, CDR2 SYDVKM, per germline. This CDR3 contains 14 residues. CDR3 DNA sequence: TGTGCCAGCAGTTATCAGGGGGCGCAGGATACGCAGTATTTT. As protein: CASSYQGAQDTQYF.

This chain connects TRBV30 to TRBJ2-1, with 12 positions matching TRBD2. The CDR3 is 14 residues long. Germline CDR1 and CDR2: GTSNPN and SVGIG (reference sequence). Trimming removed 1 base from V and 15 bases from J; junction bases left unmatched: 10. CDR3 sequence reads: CAWSGLTSGSLTFF. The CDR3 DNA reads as TGTGCCTGGAGTGGTTTGACTAGCGGGAGTTTGACGTTCTTC.

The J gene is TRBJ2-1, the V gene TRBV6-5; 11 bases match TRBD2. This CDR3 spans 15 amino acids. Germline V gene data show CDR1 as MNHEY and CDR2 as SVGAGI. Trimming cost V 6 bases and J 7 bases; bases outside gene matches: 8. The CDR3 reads CASSPTSGVPNEQFF. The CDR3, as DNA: TGTGCCAGCAGCCCGACTAGCGGGGTCCCAAATGAGCAGTTCTTC.

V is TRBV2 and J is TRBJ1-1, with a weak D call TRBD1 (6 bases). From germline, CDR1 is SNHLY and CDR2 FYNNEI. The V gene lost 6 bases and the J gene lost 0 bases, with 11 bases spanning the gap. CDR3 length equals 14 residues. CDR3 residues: CASSHRAMNTEAFF. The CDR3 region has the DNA TGTGCCAGCAGCCACAGGGCAATGAACACTGAAGCTTTCTTT. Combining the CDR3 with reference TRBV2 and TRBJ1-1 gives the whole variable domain EPEVTQTPSHQVTQMGQEVILRCVPISNHLYFYWYRQILGQKVEFLVSFYNNEISEKSEIFDDQFSVERPDGSNFTLKIRSTKLEDSAMYFCASSHRAMNTEAFFGQGTRLTVV.

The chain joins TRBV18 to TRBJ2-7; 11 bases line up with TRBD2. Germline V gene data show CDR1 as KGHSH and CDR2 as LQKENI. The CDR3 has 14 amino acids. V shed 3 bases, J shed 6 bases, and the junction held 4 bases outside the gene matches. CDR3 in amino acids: CASSPSTSGVEQYF. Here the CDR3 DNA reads TGTGCCAGCTCACCTTCGACTAGCGGGGTCGAGCAGTACTTC.